One and the same sample provided the 23 T cell receptor beta chains below, sequenced in a study of regulatory T cells in long-lasting Graves disease. Both iRepertoire HTBI primers and Arm-PCR of CDR3 regions were used to build the TCR beta libraries. TCRdb passed the multiplex PCR reads through MiXCR, listing each CDR3 protein once. This table has some 560,000 distinct CDR3 sequences, about 15% appearing once. Time point described: newly diagnosed GD, antithyroid drugs for less than 3 months. Scientists built the TCR library using RNA that was extracted from PBMCs. This sample was also put to use in a study of T cells in Graves' hyperthyroidism and ophthalmopathy.

The starting material was peripheral blood mononuclear cells (PBMCs), obtained at new diagnosis, from a patient treated with antithyroid drugs. The source is a woman aged 35-65 years with Graves disease.

The chain uses TRBV5-6 and TRBJ2-1, with D perhaps matching TRBD1 or TRBD2 (5 bases each). Between the trimmed V and J ends, which lost 4 bases and 8 bases, there was a span of 13 bases. CDR3 length: 13 amino acids. Germline V gives CDR1 SGHDT, CDR2 YYEEEE. In DNA, the CDR3 is TGTGCCAGCAGCCCCACCGGGACGTATGAGCAGTTCTTC. Protein sequence: CASSPTGTYEQFF.

This clonotype was counted only a few times. CDR3 sequence (DNA): TGCAGTGTTCCGGACAGGGCTGGCGAGCAGTACTTC. Its translation is CSVPDRAGEQYF. The chain couples TRBV20-1 to TRBJ2-7; 8 bases line up with TRBD1. The CDR3 is 12 amino acids. Germline lookup yields CDR1 DFQATT and CDR2 SNEGSKA (reference sequence). The junction had 8 bases not matched to a gene; V was cut back by 7 bases and J by 6 bases.

This clonotype showed up many times. V usage is TRBV15 and J usage is TRBJ1-5; D is ambiguous. The V gene's germline CDR1 is LNHNV and CDR2 YYDKDF (reference sequence). V was pared by 6 bases and J by 3 bases, with 9 bases between. This CDR3 spans 13 amino acids. CDR3 protein: CATRQTNNQPQHF. CDR3 sequence (DNA): TGTGCCACCAGACAGACCAACAATCAGCCCCAGCATTTT. Drawing the rest from reference TRBV15 and TRBJ1-5, the complete variable domain is DAMVIQNPRYQVTQFGKPVTLSCSQTLNHNVMYWYQQKSSQAPKLLFHYYDKDFNNEADTPDNFQSRRPNTSFCFLDIRSPGLGDTAMYLCATRQTNNQPQHFGDGTRLSIL.

CDR3 in amino acids: CASSSGQGAGVGNQPQHF. The CDR3 region has the DNA TGTGCCAGCTCTTCAGGACAGGGGGCGGGGGTTGGCAATCAGCCCCAGCATTTT. The chain joins TRBV18 to TRBJ1-5, with 11 bases lining up with TRBD1. The V gene's germline CDR1 is KGHSH and CDR2 LQKENI. CDR3 length equals 18 residues. The V segment lost 6 bases and the J segment 2 bases; nucleotides outside the gene matches: 12.

This clonotype has a handful of counts. A much larger clone differs from this one at a single base, so this may be a read error. The chain is built from TRBV7-8 and TRBJ1-5; tentatively, D is TRBD1 (6 bases). CDR1 is SGHVS, CDR2 FQNEAQ, per germline. This CDR3 is built from 16 residues. CDR3 DNA sequence: TGTGCCGGCAGCGGCCGGGTCCGGGGGGGCCATCAGCCCCAGCATTTT. Its translation is CAGSGRVRGGHQPQHF.

Only a few counts were recorded for this clonotype. The rearrangement joins TRBV13 to TRBJ1-5; no clear D. Trimming removed 4 bases at V and 1 base at J, with 14 bases between. Looked up from germline, CDR1 is PRHDT and CDR2 is FYEKMQ (reference sequence). The CDR3 is 16 amino acids. The CDR3 DNA reads as TGTGCCAGCAGCTCCACCCGAGGAGGAAGCAATCAGCCCCAGCATTTT. Its protein product is CASSSTRGGSNQPQHF.

The genes are TRBV4-1 and TRBJ2-5, with D maybe TRBD1 (6 bases). Germline CDR1 reads MGHRA; CDR2 reads YSYEKL. The CDR3 has 17 residues. The V end was cut by 6 bases, the J end by 4 bases, with 24 bases between. In nucleotides, the CDR3 is TGCGCCAGCAGACAACAACCGAAACTACAGGGACCAGAGACCCAGTACTTC. This sequence encodes CASRQQPKLQGPETQYF.

Points on this clonotype: This may be a read error, as it is one base from a much larger clone. This chain links TRBV11-2 with TRBJ2-5; 8 bases align to TRBD2. In germline, CDR1 is SGHAT, CDR2 FQNNGV. The CDR3 spans 15 residues. For the CDR3, the DNA is TGTACCAGCAGCGACCGGGGGGGCCGGGGAGAGACCCAGTACTTC. It is translated as CTSSDRGGRGETQYF.

This clonotype was picked up many times. This rearrangement joins TRBV11-2 to TRBJ2-3; TRBD1 might be the D (7 bases). Germline-derived CDR1 and CDR2 are SGHAT and FQNNGV. The CDR3 runs to 14 residues. Between the trimmed V and J ends, which lost 7 bases and 0 bases, there was a span of 11 bases. The CDR3 region has the DNA TGTGCCAGCATCAGGGGGACTAGCACAGATACGCAGTATTTT. This codes for CASIRGTSTDTQYF.

This clonotype was recorded at least ten times. This chain uses TRBV9 with TRBJ1-1; D call uncertain. V was clipped by 3 bases and J by 3 bases, with 12 bases between them. CDR3 length: 14 amino acids. CDR1 is SGDLS, CDR2 YYNGEE, per germline. The CDR3 coding sequence is TGTGCCAGCAGCGCCTGGCAGATAGACACTGAAGCTTTCTTT. Its protein product is CASSAWQIDTEAFF. Filled out from reference TRBV9 and TRBJ1-1, the complete variable domain reads DSGVTQTPKHLITATGQRVTLRCSPRSGDLSVYWYQQSLDQGLQFLIQYYNGEERAKGNILERFSAQQFPDLHSELNLSSLELGDSALYFCASSAWQIDTEAFFGQGTRLTVV.

There are many counts of this clonotype. The J gene is TRBJ1-1, the V gene TRBV30; possibly TRBD1 for D (5 bases). Germline V lookup: CDR1 GTSNPN, CDR2 SVGIG (reference sequence). There are 12 residues in the CDR3. Trimming removed 2 bases at V and 4 bases at J, with 8 bases between. CDR3 sequence reads: CAWSTRGTEAFF. The CDR3 DNA sequence: TGTGCCTGGAGTACGAGGGGCACTGAAGCTTTCTTT.

This clonotype appeared a few times. The V and J genes are TRBV4-1 and TRBJ1-1; D is unclear. There are 14 residues in the CDR3. The germline V and J ends were trimmed by 2 bases and 0 bases, with 7 bases remaining between them. Germline CDR1 MGHRA, CDR2 YSYEKL. The CDR3 is CASSQNDLNTEAFF. The CDR3 DNA is TGCGCCAGCAGCCAAAACGACCTGAACACTGAAGCTTTCTTT.

J is TRBJ1-5 and V is TRBV18, with D perhaps TRBD1 (6 bases). V was clipped by 3 bases and J by 9 bases, with 12 bases between them. CDR1 is KGHSH and CDR2 is LQKENI in the germline V gene. The CDR3 length is 13 residues. In DNA form, the CDR3 reads TGTGCCAGCTCACCGGGGCCGGGGGCGCCCCAGCATTTT. Encoded protein: CASSPGPGAPQHF.

This clonotype was seen at least ten times. J is TRBJ2-3 and V is TRBV10-3, with D uncertain. Germline CDR1 is ENHRY and CDR2 is SYGVKD. The CDR3 sequence is 17 residues long. Trimming took 0 bases from V and 3 from J, leaving 16 bases between them. The CDR3 loop reads CAISESSPPEGTDTQYF. DNA for the CDR3: TGTGCCATCAGTGAGTCGAGTCCCCCAGAAGGTACAGATACGCAGTATTTT.

The genes are TRBV5-6 and TRBJ1-3, with a possible D match to TRBD1 (6 bases). CDR1 and CDR2 (germline): SGHDT, YYEEEE. The V end lost 2 bases, the J end lost 2 bases, and 8 bases lay between the germline ends. There are 14 residues in the CDR3. CDR3: CASSFYRAGNTIYF. In DNA, the CDR3 is TGTGCCAGCAGCTTTTACAGGGCTGGAAACACCATATATTTT.

This clonotype was observed many times. V gene TRBV2 combines with J gene TRBJ1-5; 7 positions match TRBD1. CDR1 and CDR2 (germline): SNHLY, FYNNEI. CDR3 length equals 15 residues. V lost 6 bases and J lost 3; bases outside the gene matches: 8. In DNA form, the CDR3 reads TGTGCCAGCAGGGCCGTGGGGACAGACAATCAGCCCCAGCATTTT. Translating gives CASRAVGTDNQPQHF.

Ten or more counts support this clonotype. The chain couples TRBV28 to TRBJ1-6, with 8 bases aligning to TRBD1. Germline loops: CDR1 MDHEN, CDR2 SYDVKM. This CDR3 has 15 amino acids. The J segment lost 10 bases and the V segment lost 5 bases, leaving 10 bases of the junction unmatched. Here the CDR3 DNA reads TGTGCCAGCAGTCCCCTGGACAGGGAAGGGTCACCCCTCCACTTT. Protein product: CASSPLDREGSPLHF.

In its sample, this clonotype was seen many times. The J gene is TRBJ2-3, the V gene TRBV2, with D perhaps TRBD1 (6 bases). This CDR3 has 14 amino acids. Germline values: CDR1 SNHLY, CDR2 FYNNEI. V lost 7 bases and J lost 8, with 19 bases in between. In nucleotides, the CDR3 is TGTGCCAGCACGATAGATGGGACAAAGGGTACGCAGTATTTT. It translates to CASTIDGTKGTQYF.

The rearrangement uses TRBV20-1 and TRBJ1-1; D is perhaps TRBD1 (6 bases). Germline V gene sequence: CDR1 DFQATT, CDR2 SNEGSKA (reference sequence). CDR3 size: 13 residues. V was clipped by 6 bases and J by 4 bases, with 15 bases between them. The CDR3 nucleotides read TGCAGTGCAAGTGTACAGGGAGGCACTGAAGCTTTCTTT. Amino acid sequence: CSASVQGGTEAFF.

This clonotype came up a few times. The J gene is TRBJ1-2, the V gene TRBV10-3; D uncertain. V was pared by 2 bases and J by 3 bases, with 4 bases between. Per the germline V gene, CDR1 is ENHRY and CDR2 is SYGVKD. The CDR3 length is 12 residues. The CDR3 here is CAISETDYGYTF. In nucleotides, the CDR3 is TGTGCCATCAGTGAGACCGACTATGGCTACACCTTC.

There are a few counts of this clonotype. This chain links TRBV6-4 with TRBJ1-1; D not resolved. CDR1 and CDR2 from the germline V gene are MRHNA and SNTAGT. V lost 0 bases and J lost 6, with 11 bases in between. CDR3 length: 14 amino acids. CDR3 DNA: TGTGCCAGCAGTGACTCTGACCGCCCCTCTGAAGCTTTCTTT. Encoded protein: CASSDSDRPSEAFF.

This clonotype turned up a few times. This chain links TRBV19 with TRBJ1-6, with 7 bases matching TRBD1. The CDR3 covers 14 residues. Germline CDR1 is LNHDA and CDR2 is SQIVND (reference sequence). V shed 2 bases, J shed 8 bases, and the junction held 3 bases outside the gene matches. DNA of the CDR3: TGTGCCAGTAGTATATGGGACAGATATTCACCCCTCCACTTT. This encodes CASSIWDRYSPLHF. Variable domain in full (rest from reference TRBV19 and TRBJ1-6): DGGITQSPKYLFRKEGQNVTLSCEQNLNHDAMYWYRQDPGQGLRLIYYSQIVNDFQKGDIAEGYSVSREKKESFPLTVTSAQKNPTAFYLCASSIWDRYSPLHFGNGTRLTVT.

This clonotype was seen ten or more times. The gene calls are TRBV29-1 and TRBJ1-1; D is ambiguous. This CDR3 is built from 13 residues. Per the germline V gene, CDR1 is SQVTM and CDR2 is ANQGSEA. The germline V and J ends were trimmed by 5 bases and 0 bases, with 10 bases remaining between them. The CDR3 loop reads CSVRRDLNTEAFF. The CDR3 DNA reads as TGCAGCGTTCGGAGAGATTTGAACACTGAAGCTTTCTTT.